This T cell receptor beta chain was identified during a study of blood T cells in healthy people across ages. The study recruited healthy Caucasian donors from Russia who were aged roughly 6 to 100. Using a J-beta primer mix together with a sample-barcoded 5' primer, a second PCR was run for roughly 6 to 12 cycles. Each of the cDNA molecules was tagged by a template-switch adaptor with 12 random nucleotides. One entry per CDR3 protein results from TCRdb running MiXCR on the 5' RACE reads. This repertoire shows approximately 820,000 distinct CDR3 sequences, approximately 44% found once; its top ten account for 15% to 25%. Per germline, CDR1 KGHSH and CDR2 LQKENI. Trimming cost V 8 bases and J 3 bases, with 13 bases left between them. The CDR3 sequence is 13 residues long. A remark on this clonotype: As yet, its antigen is unknown.

Overall study findings and caveats: Bulk PBMC profiling left naive and antigen-experienced comparisons inconclusive.

The chain links TRBV18 to TRBJ1-2, with D uncertain. The TCR was taken from a man between 60 and 70 years old in good health. Sequencing used blood. The CDR3 DNA reads TGTGCCAGCGCACGGGGTACACACTATGGCTACACCTTC. It translates to CASARGTHYGYTF.